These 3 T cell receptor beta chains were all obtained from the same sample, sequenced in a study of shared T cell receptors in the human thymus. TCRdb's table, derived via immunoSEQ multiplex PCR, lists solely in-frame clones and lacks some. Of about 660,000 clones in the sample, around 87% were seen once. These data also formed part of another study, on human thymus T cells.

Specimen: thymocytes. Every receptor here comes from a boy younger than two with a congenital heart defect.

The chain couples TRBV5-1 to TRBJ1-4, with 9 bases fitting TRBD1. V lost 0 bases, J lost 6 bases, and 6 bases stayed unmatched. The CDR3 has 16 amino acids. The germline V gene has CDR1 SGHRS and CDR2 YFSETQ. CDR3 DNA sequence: TGCGCCAGCAGCTTGGGACCGGGACAGGGAGATGAAAAACTGTTTTTT. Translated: CASSLGPGQGDEKLFF.

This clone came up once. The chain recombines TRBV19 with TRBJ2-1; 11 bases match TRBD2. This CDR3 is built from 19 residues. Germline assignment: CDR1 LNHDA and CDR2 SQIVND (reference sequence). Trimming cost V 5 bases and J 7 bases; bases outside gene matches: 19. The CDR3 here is CASSSALRPSGRPPNEQFF. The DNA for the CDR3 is TGTGCCAGTAGTTCAGCCCTCAGGCCTAGCGGGAGGCCCCCAAATGAGCAGTTCTTC.

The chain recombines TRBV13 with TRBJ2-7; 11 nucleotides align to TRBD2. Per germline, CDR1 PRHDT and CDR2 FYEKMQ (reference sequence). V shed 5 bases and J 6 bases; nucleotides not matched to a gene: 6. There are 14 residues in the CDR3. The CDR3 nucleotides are TGTGCCAGCAGCCTAGCGGGAGGTAACGGCGAGCAGTACTTC. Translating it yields CASSLAGGNGEQYF.